This TCR beta chain stems from a study of T cell responses to AZD1222 COVID-19 vaccine. Turning to the study itself: Doses given second, at about 4 or about 12 weeks, were pooled.

As for this clone: The antigen remains unidentified.

This table comes from immunoSEQ multiplex PCR, and its TCRdb copy is limited to in-frame clones, with some not included. The sample holds 84,000 or so clones, about nine tenths seen once. J lost 9 bases, V lost 0 bases, and 6 bases had no gene match. CDR1 and CDR2 from the germline V gene are LGHDT and YNNKEL (reference sequence). CDR3 length: 16 amino acids. Study conclusions and caveats: The donor group comprised mostly white British people and more females; the analysis possibly underestimated clonal diversity. Compared with day 0, the breadth and depth of the Spike-specific TCR repertoire rose significantly after two doses of AZD1222.

The TCR originated in an adult in good health. Sequenced here: peripheral blood, sampled on day 0 of AZD1222 vaccination. V gene TRBV3-1 (or the pseudogene TRBV3-2) combines with J gene TRBJ2-1; 12 bases agree with TRBD2. CDR3 residues: CASSQDRTSGTGEQFF. For the CDR3, the DNA is TGTGCCAGCAGCCAAGACCGGACTAGCGGGACGGGTGAGCAGTTCTTC.